This T cell receptor beta chain was recorded in a study of cytomegalovirus exposure and HLA in healthy donors. Regarding the study as a whole: In a later analysis, at a false discovery rate of 0.05, 15,000 to 20,000 TCR beta sequences matched HLA alleles. Evidence from a later analysis indicated that most CMV-associated TCR beta chains looked HLA-restricted. A later examination showed that TCR association rates differed by HLA locus, with DRB1 most and HLA-C fewest.

Losses at the gene ends were 4 bases for V and 3 bases for J; bases not matched to a gene: 6. CDR1 is SGHDN and CDR2 is FVKESK in the germline V gene. The CDR3 covers 15 residues. Comment on this clone: What it binds is unknown.

A multiplex PCR was run with 60 Vbeta primers and 13 Jbeta primers. Only in-frame clones appear in the TCRdb table, and some are missing; sequencing was by immunoSEQ multiplex PCR. The sample comprises about 72,000 clones, approximately 78% of which are singletons, and about 1.9% rests with the top ten. The rearrangement joins TRBV14 to TRBJ1-1; 9 bases map to TRBD1. The receptor comes from a man younger than 35 in good health and CMV-seronegative. Input material: PBMCs. CDR3 coding DNA: TGTGCCAGCAGCCTAACCGGGACAGGGTACACTGAAGCTTTCTTT. Residues: CASSLTGTGYTEAFF.